This T cell receptor (beta chain) comes out of a study of blood T cell repertoires in COVID-19. Sequencing used immunoSEQ multiplex PCR; TCRdb keeps in-frame clones, though not all of them. The table includes nearly 50,000 clones, 70% to 85% detected once. The table lists this clone with a count of one. The ends lost 3 bases at V and 6 bases at J; junction bases unmatched: 3. In germline, CDR1 is SGHRS, CDR2 YFSETQ. CDR3 length: 14 residues. The sequenced sample was peripheral blood. The TCR originated in a human donor in a cohort sampled during active COVID-19. This chain links TRBV5-1 with TRBJ2-3, with 11 positions matching TRBD2. The CDR3 sequence is CASSSLAGEDTQYF. In DNA, the CDR3 is TGCGCCAGCAGCTCACTAGCGGGGGAGGATACGCAGTATTTT.